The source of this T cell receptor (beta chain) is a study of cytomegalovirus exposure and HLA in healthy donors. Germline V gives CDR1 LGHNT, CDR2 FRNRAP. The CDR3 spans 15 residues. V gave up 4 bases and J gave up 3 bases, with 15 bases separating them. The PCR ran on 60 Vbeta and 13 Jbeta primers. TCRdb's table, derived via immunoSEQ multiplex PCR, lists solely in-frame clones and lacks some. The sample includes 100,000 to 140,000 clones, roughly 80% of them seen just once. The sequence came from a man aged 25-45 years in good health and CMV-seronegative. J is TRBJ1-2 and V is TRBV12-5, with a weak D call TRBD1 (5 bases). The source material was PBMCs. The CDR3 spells CASGSGHSIHYGYTF. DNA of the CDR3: TGTGCTAGTGGTTCCGGACACAGCATTCACTATGGCTACACCTTC.